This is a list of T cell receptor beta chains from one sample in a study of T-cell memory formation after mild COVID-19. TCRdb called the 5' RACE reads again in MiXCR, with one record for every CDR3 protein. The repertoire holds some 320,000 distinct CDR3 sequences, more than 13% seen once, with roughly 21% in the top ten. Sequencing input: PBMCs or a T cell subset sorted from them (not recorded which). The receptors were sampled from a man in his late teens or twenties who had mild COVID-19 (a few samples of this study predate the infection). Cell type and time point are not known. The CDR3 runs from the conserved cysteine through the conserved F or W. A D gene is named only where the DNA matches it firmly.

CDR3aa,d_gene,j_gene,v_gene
CASSVGGEDQYF,.,TRBJ2-4,TRBV25-1
CASSLAPGIEQYF,.,TRBJ2-7,TRBV12-3/TRBV12-4
CASSLGGLRRSEAFF,.,TRBJ1-1,TRBV11-2
CASSMGQYGYTF,TRBD1,TRBJ1-2,TRBV11-2
CASSKDRGLMYEQYF,TRBD1,TRBJ2-7,TRBV19
CASSQDRRGEEKLFF,.,TRBJ1-4,TRBV4-3
CASSLDRHGEAFF,.,TRBJ1-1,TRBV11-2
CASSGGSYGYTF,.,TRBJ1-2,TRBV5-6
CASSVGRGGEPQHF,.,TRBJ1-5,TRBV9
CASSPGEGLGGYTF,.,TRBJ1-2,TRBV5-1
CASPLGGGHTDTQYF,.,TRBJ2-3,TRBV2
CASSPPSRGRDNEQFF,TRBD1,TRBJ2-1,TRBV18
CASSLERLAGGIGAYNEQFF,TRBD2,TRBJ2-1,TRBV5-1
CASSLGRAIYGYTF,.,TRBJ1-2,TRBV5-6
CASSKGPHEQYF,.,TRBJ2-7,TRBV6-6
CASSLSTAPGNTEAFF,.,TRBJ1-1,TRBV12-3/TRBV12-4
CASSVAPRSEDEQYF,.,TRBJ2-7,TRBV9
CASSLQFYEQYF,.,TRBJ2-7,TRBV11-2
CASSRISSGILQLGEQFF,.,TRBJ2-1,TRBV21-1
CASSFVTGVNSPLHF,TRBD1,TRBJ1-6,TRBV5-1
CASSNGQGNYEQYF,TRBD1,TRBJ2-7,TRBV5-1
CASSIESRSNQPQHF,.,TRBJ1-5,TRBV19
CASKTGLGLDSPLHF,.,TRBJ1-6,TRBV28
CASSLSTSRSYNEQFF,TRBD2,TRBJ2-1,TRBV4-3
CAIRGDTEAFF,.,TRBJ1-1,TRBV10-3
CASHHRGPGSGNTIYF,.,TRBJ1-3,TRBV28
CAISGGETQYF,.,TRBJ2-5,TRBV10-3
CASSLLGTPGNTIYF,.,TRBJ1-3,TRBV5-1